This TCR beta chain was sequenced for a study of blood T cell repertoires in COVID-19. Losses at the gene ends were 2 bases for V and 1 base for J; bases not matched to a gene: 2. Germline V gene sequence: CDR1 MGHRA, CDR2 YSYEKL. There are 15 residues in the CDR3. Produced via immunoSEQ multiplex PCR; TCRdb's table is partial and in-frame only. The repertoire consists of some 400,000 clones, with 81% occurring once and the leading ten covering 1.1%. The rearrangement joins TRBV4-1 to TRBJ2-1, with TRBD2 identical over 7 bases. The TCR was taken from a human donor with acute or convalescent COVID-19. The donor label of this sample is uncertain. The specimen sequenced was peripheral blood. CDR3 nucleotide sequence: TGCGCCAGCAGCCAATACGGGGGGTCCTACAATGAGCAGTTCTTC. The encoded protein is CASSQYGGSYNEQFF.